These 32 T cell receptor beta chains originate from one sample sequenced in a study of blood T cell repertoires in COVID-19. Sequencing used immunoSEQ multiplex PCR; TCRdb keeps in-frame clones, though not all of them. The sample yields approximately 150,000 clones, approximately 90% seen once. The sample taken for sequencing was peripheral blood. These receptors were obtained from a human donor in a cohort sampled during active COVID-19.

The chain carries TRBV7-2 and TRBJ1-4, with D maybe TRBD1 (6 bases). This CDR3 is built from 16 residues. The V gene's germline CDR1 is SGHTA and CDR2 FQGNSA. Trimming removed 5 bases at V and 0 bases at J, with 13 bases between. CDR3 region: CASSLGTPATNEKLFF. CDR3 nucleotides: TGTGCCAGCAGCCTCGGGACACCAGCAACTAATGAAAAACTGTTTTTT.

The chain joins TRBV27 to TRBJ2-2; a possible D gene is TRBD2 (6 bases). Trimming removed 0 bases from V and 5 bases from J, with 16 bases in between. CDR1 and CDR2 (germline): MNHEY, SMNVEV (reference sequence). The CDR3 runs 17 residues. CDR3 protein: CASSLSVWGEGTGELFF. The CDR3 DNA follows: TGTGCCAGCAGTTTATCTGTTTGGGGGGAAGGAACCGGGGAGCTGTTTTTT.

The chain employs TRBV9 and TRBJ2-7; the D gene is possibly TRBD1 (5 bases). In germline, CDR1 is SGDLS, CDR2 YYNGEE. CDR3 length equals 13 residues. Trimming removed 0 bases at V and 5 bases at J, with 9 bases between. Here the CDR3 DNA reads TGTGCCAGCAGCGTAGCTACCAGGGACGAGCAGTACTTC. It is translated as CASSVATRDEQYF.

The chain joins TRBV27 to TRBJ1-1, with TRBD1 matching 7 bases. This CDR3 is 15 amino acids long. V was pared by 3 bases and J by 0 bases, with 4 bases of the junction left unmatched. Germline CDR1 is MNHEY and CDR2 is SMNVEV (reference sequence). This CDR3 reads CASSLAQGMNTEAFF. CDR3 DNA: TGTGCCAGCAGTTTGGCACAGGGGATGAACACTGAAGCTTTCTTT.

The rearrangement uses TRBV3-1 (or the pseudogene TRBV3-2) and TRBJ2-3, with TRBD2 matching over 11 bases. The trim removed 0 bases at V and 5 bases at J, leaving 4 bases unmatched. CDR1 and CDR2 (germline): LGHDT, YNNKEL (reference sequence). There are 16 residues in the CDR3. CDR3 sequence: CASSQDWGTSGDTQYF. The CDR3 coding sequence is TGTGCCAGCAGCCAAGATTGGGGGACTAGCGGAGATACGCAGTATTTT.

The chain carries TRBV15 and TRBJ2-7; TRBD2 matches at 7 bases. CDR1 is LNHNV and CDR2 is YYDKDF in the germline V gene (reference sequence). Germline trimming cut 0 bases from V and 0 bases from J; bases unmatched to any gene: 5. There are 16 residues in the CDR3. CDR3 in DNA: TGTGCCACCAGCAGAGATATTAGCGGGTCCTCCTACGAGCAGTACTTC. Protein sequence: CATSRDISGSSYEQYF.

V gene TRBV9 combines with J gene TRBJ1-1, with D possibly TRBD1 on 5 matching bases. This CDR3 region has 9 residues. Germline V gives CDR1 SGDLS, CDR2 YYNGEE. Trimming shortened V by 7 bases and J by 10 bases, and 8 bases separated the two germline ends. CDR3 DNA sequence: TGTGCCAGCGGCCAGGGAGCTTTCTTT. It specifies CASGQGAFF.

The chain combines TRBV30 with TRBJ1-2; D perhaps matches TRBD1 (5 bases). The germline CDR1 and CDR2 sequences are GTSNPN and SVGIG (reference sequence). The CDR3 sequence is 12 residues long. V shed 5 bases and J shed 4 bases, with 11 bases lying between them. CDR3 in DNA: TGTGCCTGGGTGGGGGGGAGCTATGGCTACACCTTC. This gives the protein CAWVGGSYGYTF.

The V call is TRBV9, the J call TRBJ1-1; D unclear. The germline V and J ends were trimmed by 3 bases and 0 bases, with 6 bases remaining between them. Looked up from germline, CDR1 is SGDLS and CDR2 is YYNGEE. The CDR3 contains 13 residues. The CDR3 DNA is TGTGCCAGCAGCGCCCAGATGAACACTGAAGCTTTCTTT. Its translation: CASSAQMNTEAFF.

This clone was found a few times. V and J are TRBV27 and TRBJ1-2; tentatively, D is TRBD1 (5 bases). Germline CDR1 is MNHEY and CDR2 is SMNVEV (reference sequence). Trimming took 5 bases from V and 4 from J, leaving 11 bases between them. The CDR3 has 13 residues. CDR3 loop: CASSPGHLYGYTF. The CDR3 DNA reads TGTGCCAGCAGTCCAGGACACCTCTATGGCTACACCTTC.

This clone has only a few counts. CDR3 residues: CASKGHSNQPQHF. CDR3 nucleotides: TGTGCCAGCAAGGGACACAGCAATCAGCCCCAGCATTTT. The rearrangement uses TRBV6-7 and TRBJ1-5, with D tentatively TRBD1 (6 bases). TRBV6-7 is known as an ORF, though its function is uncertain. Trimming removed 7 bases from V and 1 base from J, with 8 bases in between. The CDR3 length is 13 residues.

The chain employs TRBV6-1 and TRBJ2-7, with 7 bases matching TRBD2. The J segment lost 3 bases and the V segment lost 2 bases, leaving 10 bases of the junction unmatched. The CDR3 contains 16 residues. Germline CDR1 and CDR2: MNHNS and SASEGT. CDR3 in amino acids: CASSEPGGGDGYEQYF. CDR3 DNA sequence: TGTGCCAGCAGTGAACCTGGGGGGGGAGACGGCTACGAGCAGTACTTC.

The CDR3 region is CASANPGRGYGYTF. The CDR3 region has the DNA TGTGCCAGCGCCAACCCCGGGAGGGGCTATGGCTACACCTTC. The genes are TRBV6-5 and TRBJ1-2, with TRBD1 as a possible D gene (5 bases). Looked up from germline, CDR1 is MNHEY and CDR2 is SVGAGI. V dropped 8 bases and J dropped 4 bases, with 17 bases sitting between them. CDR3 length: 14 residues.

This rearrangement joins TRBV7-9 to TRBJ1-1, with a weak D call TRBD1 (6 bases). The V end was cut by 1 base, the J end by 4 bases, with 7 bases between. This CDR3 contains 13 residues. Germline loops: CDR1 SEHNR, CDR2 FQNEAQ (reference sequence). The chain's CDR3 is CASSLVGATEAFF. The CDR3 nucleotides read TGTGCCAGCAGCTTAGTGGGGGCCACTGAAGCTTTCTTT. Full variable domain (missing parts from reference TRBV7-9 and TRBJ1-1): DTGVSQNPRHKITKRGQNVTFRCDPISEHNRLYWYRQTLGQGPEFLTYFQNEAQLEKSRLLSDRFSAERPKGSFSTLEIQRTEQGDSAMYLCASSLVGATEAFFGQGTRLTVV.

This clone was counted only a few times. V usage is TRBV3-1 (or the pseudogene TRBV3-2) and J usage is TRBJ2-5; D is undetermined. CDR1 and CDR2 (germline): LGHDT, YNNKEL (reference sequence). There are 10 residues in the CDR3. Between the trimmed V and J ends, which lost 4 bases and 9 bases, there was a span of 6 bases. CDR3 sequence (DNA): TGTGCCAGCAGCCGCATAGCCCAGTACTTC. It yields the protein CASSRIAQYF.

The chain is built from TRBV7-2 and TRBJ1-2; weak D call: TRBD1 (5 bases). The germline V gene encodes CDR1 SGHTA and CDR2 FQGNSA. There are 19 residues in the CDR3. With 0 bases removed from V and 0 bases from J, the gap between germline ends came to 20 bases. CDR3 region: CASSLAPGTSRGANYGYTF. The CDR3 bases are TGTGCCAGCAGCTTAGCACCCGGGACTTCCCGAGGGGCTAACTATGGCTACACCTTC.

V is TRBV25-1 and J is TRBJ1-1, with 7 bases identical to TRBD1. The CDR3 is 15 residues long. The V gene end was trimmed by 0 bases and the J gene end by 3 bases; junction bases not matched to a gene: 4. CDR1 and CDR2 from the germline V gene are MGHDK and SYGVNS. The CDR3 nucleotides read TGTGCCAGCAGTGAATATAGGGGGCTCTACACTGAAGCTTTCTTT. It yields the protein CASSEYRGLYTEAFF.

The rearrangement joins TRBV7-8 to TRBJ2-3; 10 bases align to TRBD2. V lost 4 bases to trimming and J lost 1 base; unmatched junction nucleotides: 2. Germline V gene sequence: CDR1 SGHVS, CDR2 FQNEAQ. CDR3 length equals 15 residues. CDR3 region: CASSYGTSGTDTQYF. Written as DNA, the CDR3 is TGTGCCAGCAGCTACGGGACTAGCGGCACAGATACGCAGTATTTT.

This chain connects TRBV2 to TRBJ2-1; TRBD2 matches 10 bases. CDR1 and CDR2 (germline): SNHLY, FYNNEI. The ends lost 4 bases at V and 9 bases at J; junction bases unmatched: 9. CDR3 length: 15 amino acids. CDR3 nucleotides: TGTGCCAGCAGTGCTGGAAGCGGGGGGGTCTCTGAGCAGTTCTTC. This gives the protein CASSAGSGGVSEQFF.

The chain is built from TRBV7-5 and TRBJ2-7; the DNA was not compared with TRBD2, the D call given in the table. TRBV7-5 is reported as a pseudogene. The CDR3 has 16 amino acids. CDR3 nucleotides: TGTGTCAGAAGCTTAGGCGGGGCTAGCGGGGCCTACGAGCAGTACTTC. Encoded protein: CVRSLGGASGAYEQYF.

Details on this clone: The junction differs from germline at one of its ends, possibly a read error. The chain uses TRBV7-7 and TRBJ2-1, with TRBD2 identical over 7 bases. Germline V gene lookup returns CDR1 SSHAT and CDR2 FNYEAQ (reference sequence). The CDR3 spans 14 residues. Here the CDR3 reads CASSLSGNHNEQFF. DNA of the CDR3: TGTGCTAGCAGCTTAAGCGGGAACCACAATGAGCAGTTCTTC.

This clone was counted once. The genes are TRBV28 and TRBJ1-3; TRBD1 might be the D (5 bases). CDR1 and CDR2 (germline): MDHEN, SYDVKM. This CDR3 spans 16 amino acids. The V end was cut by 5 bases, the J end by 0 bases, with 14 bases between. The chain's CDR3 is CASSRGQGLSGNTIYF. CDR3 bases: TGTGCCAGCAGTAGGGGTCAGGGACTCTCTGGAAACACCATATATTTT.

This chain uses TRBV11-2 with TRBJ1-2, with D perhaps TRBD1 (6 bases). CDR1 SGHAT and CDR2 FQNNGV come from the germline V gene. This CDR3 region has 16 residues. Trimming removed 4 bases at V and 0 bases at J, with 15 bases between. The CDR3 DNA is TGTGCCAGCAGCTCCATTGGGGGACAAACTAACTATGGCTACACCTTC. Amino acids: CASSSIGGQTNYGYTF.

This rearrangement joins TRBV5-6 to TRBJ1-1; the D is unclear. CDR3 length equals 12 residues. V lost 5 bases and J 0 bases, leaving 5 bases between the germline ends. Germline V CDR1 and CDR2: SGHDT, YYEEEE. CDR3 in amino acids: CASRQLNTEAFF. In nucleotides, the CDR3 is TGTGCCAGCAGACAGTTGAACACTGAAGCTTTCTTT.

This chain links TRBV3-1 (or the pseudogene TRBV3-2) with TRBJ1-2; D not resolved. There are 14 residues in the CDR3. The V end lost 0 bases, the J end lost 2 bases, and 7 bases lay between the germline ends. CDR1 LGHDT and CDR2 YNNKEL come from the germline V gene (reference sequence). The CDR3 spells CASSQEQRNYGYTF. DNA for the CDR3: TGTGCCAGCAGCCAAGAGCAGAGGAACTATGGCTACACCTTC.

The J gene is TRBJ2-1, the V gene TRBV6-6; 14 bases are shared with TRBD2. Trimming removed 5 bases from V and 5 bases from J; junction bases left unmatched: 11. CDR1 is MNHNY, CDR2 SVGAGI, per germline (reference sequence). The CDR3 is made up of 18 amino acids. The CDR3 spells CASSPGLAGVGGNNEQFF. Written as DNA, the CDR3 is TGTGCCAGCAGTCCGGGACTAGCGGGAGTTGGGGGGAACAATGAGCAGTTCTTC.

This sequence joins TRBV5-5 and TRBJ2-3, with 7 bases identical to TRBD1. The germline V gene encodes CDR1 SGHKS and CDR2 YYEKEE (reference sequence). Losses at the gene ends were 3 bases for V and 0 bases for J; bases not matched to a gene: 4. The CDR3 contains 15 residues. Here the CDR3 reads CASSSGTASTDTQYF. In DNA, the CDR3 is TGTGCCAGCAGCTCCGGGACAGCTAGCACAGATACGCAGTATTTT. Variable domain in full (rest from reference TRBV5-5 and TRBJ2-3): DAGVTQSPTHLIKTRGQQVTLRCSPISGHKSVSWYQQVLGQGPQFIFQYYEKEERGRGNFPDRFSARQFPNYSSELNVNALLLGDSALYLCASSSGTASTDTQYFGPGTRLTVL.

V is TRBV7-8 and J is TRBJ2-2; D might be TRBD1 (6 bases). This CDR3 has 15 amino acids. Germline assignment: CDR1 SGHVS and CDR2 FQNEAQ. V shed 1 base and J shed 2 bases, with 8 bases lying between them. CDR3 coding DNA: TGTGCCAGCAGCTTAGAGGGGACAAACACCGGGGAGCTGTTTTTT. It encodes CASSLEGTNTGELFF.

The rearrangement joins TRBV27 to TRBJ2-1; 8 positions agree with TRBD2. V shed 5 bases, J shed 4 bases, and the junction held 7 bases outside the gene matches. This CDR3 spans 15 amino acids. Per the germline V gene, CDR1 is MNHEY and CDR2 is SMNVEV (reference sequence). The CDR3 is CASSAGTRYYNEQFF. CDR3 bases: TGTGCCAGCAGTGCCGGGACTAGGTATTACAATGAGCAGTTCTTC.

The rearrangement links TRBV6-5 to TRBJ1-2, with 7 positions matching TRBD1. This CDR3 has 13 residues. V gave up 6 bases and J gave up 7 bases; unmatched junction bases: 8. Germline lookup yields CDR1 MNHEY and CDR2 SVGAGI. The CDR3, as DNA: TGTGCCAGCAGAACCGGGACAGAGGCTGGCTACACCTTC. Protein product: CASRTGTEAGYTF.

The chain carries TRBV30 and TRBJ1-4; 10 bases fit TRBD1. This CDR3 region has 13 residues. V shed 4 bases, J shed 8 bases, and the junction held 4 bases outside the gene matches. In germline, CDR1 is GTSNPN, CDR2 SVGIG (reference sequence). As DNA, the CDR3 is TGTGCCTGGACCCGGGACAGGGGAGAAAAACTGTTTTTT. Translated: CAWTRDRGEKLFF.

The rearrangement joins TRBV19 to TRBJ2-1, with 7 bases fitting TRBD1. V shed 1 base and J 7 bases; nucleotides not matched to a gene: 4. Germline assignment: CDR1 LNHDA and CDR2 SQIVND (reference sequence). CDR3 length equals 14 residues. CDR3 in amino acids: CASSIGKGANEQFF. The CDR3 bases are TGTGCCAGTAGTATAGGGAAGGGGGCGAATGAGCAGTTCTTC. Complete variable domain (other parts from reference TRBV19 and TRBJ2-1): DGGITQSPKYLFRKEGQNVTLSCEQNLNHDAMYWYRQDPGQGLRLIYYSQIVNDFQKGDIAEGYSVSREKKESFPLTVTSAQKNPTAFYLCASSIGKGANEQFFGPGTRLTVL.